The rows below give T cell receptor beta chains drawn from one sample of a study of blood T cell repertoires in COVID-19. The data were produced by immunoSEQ multiplex PCR, yet TCRdb's version contains in-frame clones alone and is incomplete. This table holds about 200,000 clones, 80% to 90% found once. The sequenced material came from peripheral blood. The receptors were gathered from an elderly woman with acute or convalescent COVID-19. CDR3s include the opening cysteine and the closing phenylalanine or tryptophan. A D gene is named only where the DNA matches it firmly. The listing skips clone size in some rows; elsewhere it reads once, few, many or a size class.

v_call	j_call	clone_size	d_call	cdr3_length	cdr3_nt	cdr3_aa
TRBV9	TRBJ2-1	.	TRBD2	15	TGTGCCAGCAGCGTTCTAGCGGGAGGGAGTAATGAGCAGTTCTTC	CASSVLAGGSNEQFF
TRBV5-1	TRBJ2-3	.	TRBD1	17	TGCGCCAGCAGCTCTGACCCCGGGACAGGACTCACAGATACGCAGTATTTT	CASSSDPGTGLTDTQYF
TRBV6-5	TRBJ1-3	.	.	16	TGTGCCAGCAGTTACTCAGGGGCTTCCTCTGGAAACACCATATATTTT	CASSYSGASSGNTIYF
TRBV19	TRBJ1-3	once	.	16	TGTGCCAGTAGTGCTGGACACTTCATCTCTGGAAACACCATATATTTT	CASSAGHFISGNTIYF
TRBV11-3	TRBJ2-4	.	.	12	TGTGCCAGCAGCTTTGGTAGTAACATTCAGTACTTC	CASSFGSNIQYF
TRBV14	TRBJ2-3	few	TRBD1	17	TGTGCCAGCAGCCGCCGCCCGGGACAGTCAACCACAGATACGCAGTATTTT	CASSRRPGQSTTDTQYF
TRBV11-1	TRBJ1-1	.	TRBD1	15	TGTGCCAGCAGCTTAGCCTTAGGACAGGGGCCTGAAGCTTTCTTT	CASSLALGQGPEAFF
TRBV10-1	TRBJ2-1	.	.	17	TGCGCCAGCAGTGAGTCTGAGCTGGCGGGTTTATACAATGAGCAGTTCTTC	CASSESELAGLYNEQFF
TRBV19	TRBJ2-7	.	.	15	TGTGCCAGTAGCCTTAGCGGAATTCCCCCTCTCGAGCAGTACTTC	CASSLSGIPPLEQYF
TRBV5-1	TRBJ2-1	.	TRBD2	13	TGCGCCAGCAGCGTAGGACTAGCGGGCGAGCAGTTCTTC	CASSVGLAGEQFF
TRBV6-5	TRBJ1-1	.	.	13	TGTGCCAGCAGGCAGGGAGGAGGTACTGAAGCTTTCTTT	CASRQGGGTEAFF
TRBV3-1/TRBV3-2	TRBJ2-5	.	TRBD1	16	TGTGCCAGCAGCCAAGATCAAATCGTCGGGACAGCTACCCAGTACTTC	CASSQDQIVGTATQYF
TRBV29-1	TRBJ2-7	.	TRBD1	15	TGCAGCGTTGGGTCCGGGACAGGGATATTCTACGAGCAGTACTTC	CSVGSGTGIFYEQYF
TRBV18	TRBJ2-7	.	TRBD2	13	TGTGCCAGCTCATCCTCAGGACTAGACGAGCAGTACTTC	CASSSSGLDEQYF
TRBV19	TRBJ1-5	.	TRBD1	18	TGTGCCAGTAGTATTTCGGGCCGGGACAGGGGAATCAATCAGCCCCAGCATTTT	CASSISGRDRGINQPQHF
TRBV4-3	TRBJ2-3	.	.	17	TGCGCCAGCAGCCAAGTACGGGGGTCAAACGGGAAAGATACGCAGTATTTT	CASSQVRGSNGKDTQYF
TRBV19	TRBJ2-3	.	.	11	TGTGCCACCCGTATCACAGATACGCAGTATTTT	CATRITDTQYF
TRBV4-2	TRBJ2-2	.	.	16	TGTGCCAGCAGCCCGACTCCCCTGGAGTCCACCGGGGAGCTGTTTTTT	CASSPTPLESTGELFF
TRBV7-9	TRBJ2-2	few	.	16	TGTGCCAGCAGCCCCTTTGGCGGGATGAACACCGGGGAGCTGTTTTTT	CASSPFGGMNTGELFF
TRBV5-1	TRBJ1-3	.	.	15	TGCGCCAGCAGCTTGGAGGCAGGCTCTGGAAACACCATATATTTT	CASSLEAGSGNTIYF
TRBV19	TRBJ2-7	.	.	15	TGTGCCAGTAGTATGGTCCCGGGGAGCAGCTACGAGCAGTACTTC	CASSMVPGSSYEQYF
TRBV7-8	TRBJ1-2	few	.	14	TGTGCCAGCAGCCTCGCCCCCGAGGTTCCCGGCTACACCTTC	CASSLAPEVPGYTF
TRBV11-1	TRBJ2-5	.	.	15	TGTGCCAGCAGCCCGGCCGGGTACGTTGGAGAGACCCAGTACTTC	CASSPAGYVGETQYF
TRBV10-3	TRBJ2-1	few	TRBD2	16	TGTGCCATCAGTGATTCGGGCGTTGGTAGCGGGAATGAGCAGTTCTTC	CAISDSGVGSGNEQFF
TRBV5-1	TRBJ2-3	.	.	15	TGCGCCAGCAGCTTGGTCCAAGGGGCGGCAGATACGCAGTATTTT	CASSLVQGAADTQYF
TRBV7-3	TRBJ1-2	.	TRBD1	14	TGTGCCAGCAGCCCACAGACAGGGAACTATGGCTACACCTTC	CASSPQTGNYGYTF
TRBV7-8	TRBJ2-5	.	.	14	TGTGCCAGCAGCCCGACAGGTTCCCAAGAGACCCAGTACTTC	CASSPTGSQETQYF
TRBV29-1	TRBJ1-1	.	TRBD1	13	TGCAGCGTTGTCGGGACAGGGAACACTGAAGCTTTCTTT	CSVVGTGNTEAFF
TRBV2	TRBJ2-2	.	TRBD2	15	TGTGCCAGCAGTGAAACTAGCGGGGCGGCCGGGGAGCTGTTTTTT	CASSETSGAAGELFF
TRBV28	TRBJ2-4	.	TRBD2	13	TGTGTAAAAGGCGGGAGTGCCAAAAACATTCAGTACTTC	CVKGGSAKNIQYF
TRBV19	TRBJ2-2	.	.	18	TGTGCCAGTAGTATTTGGTCGCAGGGTCGAACGAACACCGGGGAGCTGTTTTTT	CASSIWSQGRTNTGELFF
TRBV6-2/TRBV6-3	TRBJ2-7	.	TRBD2	18	TGTGCCAGCAGTCACACCGGGACTAGGGGTCGAAGCTCCTACGAGCAGTACTTC	CASSHTGTRGRSSYEQYF
TRBV11-2	TRBJ1-1	.	.	14	TGTGCCAGCAGCTTCGGGAGGTCACCGAGTGAAGCTTTCTTT	CASSFGRSPSEAFF
TRBV5-1	TRBJ1-5	.	TRBD1	15	TGCGCCAGCAGCTTGGGACAGGGGGGCAATCAGCCCCAGCATTTT	CASSLGQGGNQPQHF
TRBV3-1/TRBV3-2	TRBJ2-1	.	.	14	TGTGCCAGCAGGCATTGGCCCGTCCACAATGAGCAGTTCTTC	CASRHWPVHNEQFF
TRBV27	TRBJ2-3	.	TRBD1	18	TGTGCCAGCACCGGTAAAGGGGGCAGGGAATGGTCCACAGATACGCAGTATTTT	CASTGKGGREWSTDTQYF
TRBV6-1	TRBJ2-2	.	.	13	TGTGCCAGCAGTACCTTAGCATCCGGGGAGCTGTTTTTT	CASSTLASGELFF
TRBV9	TRBJ2-1	.	TRBD1	14	TGTGCCAGCAGCCGGCGGACAGGGGAGAATGAGCAGTTCTTC	CASSRRTGENEQFF
TRBV10-1	TRBJ2-7	few	TRBD2	15	TGCGCCAGCAGTCCCACTAGCGGGATGTCTAACGAGCAGTACTTC	CASSPTSGMSNEQYF
TRBV18	TRBJ2-7	.	.	13	TGTGCCAGCTCACCCGGGGGATCCTACGAGCAGTACTTC	CASSPGGSYEQYF
TRBV5-4	TRBJ2-3	once	.	15	TGTGCCAGCAGCTTTCTCCAGGGTATAATCGATACGCAGTATTTT	CASSFLQGIIDTQYF
TRBV29-1	TRBJ2-7	.	.	14	TGCAGCGTTGGGGGGCAGACAGAAACCTACGAGCAGTACTTC	CSVGGQTETYEQYF
TRBV30	TRBJ2-7	.	.	15	TGTGCCTGGAGTGTGGCGGGAATGGTTTTCTACGAGCAGTACTTC	CAWSVAGMVFYEQYF